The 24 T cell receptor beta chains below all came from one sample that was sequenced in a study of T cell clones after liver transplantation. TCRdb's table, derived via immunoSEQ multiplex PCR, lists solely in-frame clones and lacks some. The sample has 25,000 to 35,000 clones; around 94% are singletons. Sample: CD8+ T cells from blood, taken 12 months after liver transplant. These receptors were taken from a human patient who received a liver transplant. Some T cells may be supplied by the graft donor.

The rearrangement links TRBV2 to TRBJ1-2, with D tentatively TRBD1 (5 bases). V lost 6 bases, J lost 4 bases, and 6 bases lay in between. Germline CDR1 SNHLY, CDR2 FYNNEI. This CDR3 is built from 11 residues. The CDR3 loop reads CASRGLYGYTF. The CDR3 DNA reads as TGTGCCAGCAGGGGACTCTATGGCTACACCTTC. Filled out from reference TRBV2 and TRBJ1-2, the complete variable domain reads EPEVTQTPSHQVTQMGQEVILRCVPISNHLYFYWYRQILGQKVEFLVSFYNNEISEKSEIFDDQFSVERPDGSNFTLKIRSTKLEDSAMYFCASRGLYGYTFGSGTRLTVV.

The CDR3 loop is CASSLVEVGTLAFF. The CDR3 coding sequence is TGTGCCAGCAGCTTAGTAGAGGTGGGGACATTGGCTTTCTTT. The chain employs TRBV7-9 and TRBJ1-1; D perhaps matches TRBD1 (6 bases). This CDR3 has 14 residues. Trimming took 1 base from V and 11 from J, leaving 17 bases between them. The germline gives CDR1 SEHNR, CDR2 FQNEAQ (reference sequence).

The CDR3 spells CASSPGASGSYEQFF. CDR3 DNA: TGTGCCAGCAGCCCAGGGGCTAGCGGGAGTTATGAGCAGTTCTTC. This chain uses TRBV11-2 with TRBJ2-1; 10 bases fit TRBD2. V shed 5 bases, J shed 8 bases, and the junction held 9 bases outside the gene matches. The CDR3 is 15 amino acids. Germline CDR1 SGHAT, CDR2 FQNNGV.

CDR3 nucleotide sequence: TGTGCCACCAGACTAGGGGGTGAGACCCAGTACTTC. Protein product: CATRLGGETQYF. This chain connects TRBV5-6 to TRBJ2-5; D tentatively reads TRBD1 or TRBD2 (6 bases each). CDR3 size: 12 residues. Trimming shortened V by 9 bases and J by 5 bases, and 14 bases separated the two germline ends. Per germline, CDR1 SGHDT and CDR2 YYEEEE.

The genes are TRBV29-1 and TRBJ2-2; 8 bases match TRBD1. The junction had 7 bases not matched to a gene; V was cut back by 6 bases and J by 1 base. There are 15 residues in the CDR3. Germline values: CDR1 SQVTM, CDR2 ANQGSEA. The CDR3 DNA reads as TGCAGCGTCCGGACCGGGACAGGGAACACCGGGGAGCTGTTTTTT. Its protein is CSVRTGTGNTGELFF.

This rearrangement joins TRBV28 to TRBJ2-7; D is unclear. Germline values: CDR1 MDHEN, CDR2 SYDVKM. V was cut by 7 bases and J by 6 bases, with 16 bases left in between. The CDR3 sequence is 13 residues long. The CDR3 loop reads CASTPGLPREQYF. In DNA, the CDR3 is TGTGCCAGCACTCCGGGCCTACCCCGCGAGCAGTACTTC.

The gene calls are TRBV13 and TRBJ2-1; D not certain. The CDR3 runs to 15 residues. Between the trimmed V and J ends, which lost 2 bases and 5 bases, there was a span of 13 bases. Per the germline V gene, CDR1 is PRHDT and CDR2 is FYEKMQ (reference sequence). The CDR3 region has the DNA TGTGCCAGCAGCTTATATTCGGGTTTTAACAATGAGCAGTTCTTC. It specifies CASSLYSGFNNEQFF. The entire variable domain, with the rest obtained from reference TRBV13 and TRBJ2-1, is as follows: AAGVIQSPRHLIKEKRETATLKCYPIPRHDTVYWYQQGPGQDPQFLISFYEKMQSDKGSIPDRFSAQQFSDYHSELNMSSLELGDSALYFCASSLYSGFNNEQFFGPGTRLTVL.

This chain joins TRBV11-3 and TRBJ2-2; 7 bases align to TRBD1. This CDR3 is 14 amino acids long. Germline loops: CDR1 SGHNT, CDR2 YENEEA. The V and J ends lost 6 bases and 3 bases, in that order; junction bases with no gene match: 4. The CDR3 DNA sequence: TGTGCCAGCAGAGCCGGGACAGACACCGGGGAGCTGTTTTTT. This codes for CASRAGTDTGELFF.

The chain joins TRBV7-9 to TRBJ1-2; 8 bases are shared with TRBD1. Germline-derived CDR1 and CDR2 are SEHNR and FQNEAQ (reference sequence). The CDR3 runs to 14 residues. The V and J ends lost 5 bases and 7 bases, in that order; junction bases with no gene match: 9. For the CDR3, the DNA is TGTGCCAGCAGCACCACGGACAGGGCTGGTGGCTACACCTTC. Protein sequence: CASSTTDRAGGYTF.

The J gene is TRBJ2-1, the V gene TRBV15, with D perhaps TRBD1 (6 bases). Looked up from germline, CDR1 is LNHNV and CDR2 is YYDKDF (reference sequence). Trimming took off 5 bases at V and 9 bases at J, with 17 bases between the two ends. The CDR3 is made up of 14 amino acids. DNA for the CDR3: TGTGCCACCAGCCAGGGGCGCTTAAACGTTGAGCAGTTCTTC. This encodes CATSQGRLNVEQFF.

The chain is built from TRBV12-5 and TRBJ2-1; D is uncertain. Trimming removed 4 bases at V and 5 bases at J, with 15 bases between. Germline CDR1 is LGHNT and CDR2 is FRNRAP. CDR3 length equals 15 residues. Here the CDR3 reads CASGSILHQDNEQFF. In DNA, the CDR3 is TGTGCTAGTGGTTCGATTCTTCACCAAGACAATGAGCAGTTCTTC. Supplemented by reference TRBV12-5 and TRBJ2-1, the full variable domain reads DARVTQTPRHKVTEMGQEVTMRCQPILGHNTVFWYRQTMMQGLELLAYFRNRAPLDDSGMPKDRFSAEMPDATLATLKIQPSEPRDSAVYFCASGSILHQDNEQFFGPGTRLTVL.

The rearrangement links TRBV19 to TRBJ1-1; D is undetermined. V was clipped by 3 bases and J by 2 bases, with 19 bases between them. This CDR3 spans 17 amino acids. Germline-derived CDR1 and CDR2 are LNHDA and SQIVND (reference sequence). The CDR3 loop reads CASSMVMAMGRNTEAFF. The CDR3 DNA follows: TGTGCCAGTAGTATGGTGATGGCAATGGGGAGAAACACTGAAGCTTTCTTT.

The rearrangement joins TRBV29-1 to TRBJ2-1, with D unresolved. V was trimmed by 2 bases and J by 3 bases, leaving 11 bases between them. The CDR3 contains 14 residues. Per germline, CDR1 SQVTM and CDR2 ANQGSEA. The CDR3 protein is CSVESDLIYNEQFF. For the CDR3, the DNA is TGCAGCGTTGAATCCGACCTAATCTACAATGAGCAGTTCTTC.

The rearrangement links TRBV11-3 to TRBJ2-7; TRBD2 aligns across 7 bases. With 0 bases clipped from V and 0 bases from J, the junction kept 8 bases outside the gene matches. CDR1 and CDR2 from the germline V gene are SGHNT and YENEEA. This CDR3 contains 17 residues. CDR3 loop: CASSLEASGYFSYEQYF. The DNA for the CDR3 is TGTGCCAGCAGCTTAGAGGCTAGCGGTTACTTCTCCTACGAGCAGTACTTC.

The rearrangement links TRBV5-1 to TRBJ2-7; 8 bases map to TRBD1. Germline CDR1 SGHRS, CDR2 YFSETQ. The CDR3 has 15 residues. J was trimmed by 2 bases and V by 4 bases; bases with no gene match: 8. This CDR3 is CASSLTDRAAYEQYF. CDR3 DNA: TGCGCCAGCAGCCTAACGGACAGGGCTGCCTACGAGCAGTACTTC.

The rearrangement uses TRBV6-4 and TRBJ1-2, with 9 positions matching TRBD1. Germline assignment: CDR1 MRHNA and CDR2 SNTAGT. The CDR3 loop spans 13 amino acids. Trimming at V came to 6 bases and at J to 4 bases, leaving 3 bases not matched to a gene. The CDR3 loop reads CASRPGQGYGYTF. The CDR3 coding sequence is TGTGCCAGCAGGCCGGGACAGGGCTATGGCTACACCTTC.

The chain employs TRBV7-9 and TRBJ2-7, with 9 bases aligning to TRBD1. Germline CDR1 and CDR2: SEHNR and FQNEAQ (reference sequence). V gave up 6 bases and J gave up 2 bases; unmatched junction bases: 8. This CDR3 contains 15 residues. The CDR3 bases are TGTGCCAGCAGAGCCGGGACAGGGATGGCCTACGAGCAGTACTTC. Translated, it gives CASRAGTGMAYEQYF.

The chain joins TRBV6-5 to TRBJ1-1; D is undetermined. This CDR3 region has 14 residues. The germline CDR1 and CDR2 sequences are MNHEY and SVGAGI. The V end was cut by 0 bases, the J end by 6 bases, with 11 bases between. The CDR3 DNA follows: TGTGCCAGCAGTTACTCGATGGGGAGAGCTGAAGCTTTCTTT. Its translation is CASSYSMGRAEAFF.

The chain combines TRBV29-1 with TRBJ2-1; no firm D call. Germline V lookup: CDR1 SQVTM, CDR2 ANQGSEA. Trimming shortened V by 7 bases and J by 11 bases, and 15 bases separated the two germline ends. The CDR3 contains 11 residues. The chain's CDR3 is CSALTLDQQFF. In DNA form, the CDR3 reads TGCAGCGCCCTAACGCTGGACCAGCAGTTCTTC.

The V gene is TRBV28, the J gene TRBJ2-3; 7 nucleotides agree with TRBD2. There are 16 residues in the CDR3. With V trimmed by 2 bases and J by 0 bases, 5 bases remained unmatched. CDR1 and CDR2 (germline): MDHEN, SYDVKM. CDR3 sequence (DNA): TGTGCCAGCAGTTTAGGGGAGGGAGGCAGCACAGATACGCAGTATTTT. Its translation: CASSLGEGGSTDTQYF.

The CDR3 bases are TGTGCCAGCAGCCCCAGGACAGGGAACTATGGCTACACCTTC. Translating gives CASSPRTGNYGYTF. The V call is TRBV13, the J call TRBJ1-2, with TRBD1 matching 8 bases. Germline V gene lookup returns CDR1 PRHDT and CDR2 FYEKMQ (reference sequence). This CDR3 has 14 amino acids. V lost 5 bases to trimming and J lost 2 bases; unmatched junction nucleotides: 4.

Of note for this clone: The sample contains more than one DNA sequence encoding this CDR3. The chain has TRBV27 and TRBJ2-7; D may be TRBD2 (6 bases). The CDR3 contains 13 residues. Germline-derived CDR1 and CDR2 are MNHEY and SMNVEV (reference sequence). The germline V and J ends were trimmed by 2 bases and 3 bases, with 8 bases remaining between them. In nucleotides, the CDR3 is TGTGCCAGCAGTTTAGGGCGGGGCTACGAGCAGTACTTC. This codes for CASSLGRGYEQYF.

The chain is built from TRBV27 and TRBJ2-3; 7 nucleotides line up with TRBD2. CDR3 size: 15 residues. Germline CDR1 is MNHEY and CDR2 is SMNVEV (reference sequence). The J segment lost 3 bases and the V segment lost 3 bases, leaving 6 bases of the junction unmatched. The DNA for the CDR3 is TGTGCCAGCAGTTTTGCGACCGGGGGGACAGATACGCAGTATTTT. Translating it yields CASSFATGGTDTQYF.

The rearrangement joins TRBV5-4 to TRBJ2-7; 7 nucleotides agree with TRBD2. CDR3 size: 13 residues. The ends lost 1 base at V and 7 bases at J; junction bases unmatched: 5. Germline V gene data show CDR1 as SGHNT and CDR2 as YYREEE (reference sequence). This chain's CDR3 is CASSLTGGEEQYF. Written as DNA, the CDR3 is TGTGCCAGCAGCTTGACGGGGGGAGAAGAGCAGTACTTC.